In this sample, the clone carrying this T cell receptor beta chain turned up a few times. Original data processing: How many nucleated cells were present was estimated from reference gene primer amplification. Only in-frame clones appear in the TCRdb table, and some are missing; sequencing was by immunoSEQ multiplex PCR. That table gives V, J and clone size, and the DNA gave D and trimming. In the table there are 60,000 to 80,000 clones, about 82% of which are singletons. This sample is part of a study of blood T cell repertoires in COVID-19. Study in general: Donors in the United States, Italy and Spain gave samples during acute or convalescent COVID-19. In each case, the material was cDNA or gDNA derived from T cells, B-cell-depleted T cells, or PBMCs.

This CDR3 contains 18 residues. With 4 bases removed from V and 1 base from J, the gap between germline ends came to 22 bases. Germline V gene sequence: CDR1 SGHVS, CDR2 FQNEAQ. This TCR was sampled from a man aged 50 to 59 with acute or convalescent COVID-19. Sequenced material: peripheral blood. This rearrangement joins TRBV7-8 to TRBJ1-1; no clear D. CDR3 in amino acids: CASSSVEVVRQTNTEAFF. CDR3 sequence (DNA): TGTGCCAGCAGCTCCGTGGAGGTGGTTAGACAAACGAACACTGAAGCTTTCTTT.